A single sample is the source of the 21 T cell receptor beta chains below, sequenced in a study of cytomegalovirus exposure and HLA in healthy donors. PCR amplification relied on 60 Vbeta primers (plus 13 Jbeta primers). TCRdb's table, derived via immunoSEQ multiplex PCR, lists solely in-frame clones and lacks some. The sample holds around 160,000 clones, roughly 80% seen once. The sequencing sample was made of PBMCs. These receptor sequences come from a middle-aged man in good health and CMV-seropositive.

V gene TRBV27 combines with J gene TRBJ2-7; D is perhaps TRBD1 (5 bases). Trimming cost V 0 bases and J 3 bases, with 12 bases left between them. Germline CDR1 MNHEY, CDR2 SMNVEV (reference sequence). CDR3 size: 15 residues. The CDR3 protein is CASSLSPGNLYEQYF. In DNA, the CDR3 is TGTGCCAGCAGTTTATCTCCAGGGAACCTCTACGAGCAGTACTTC.

This rearrangement joins TRBV5-6 to TRBJ2-2, with TRBD2 matching over 16 bases. CDR1 is SGHDT, CDR2 YYEEEE, per germline. CDR3 length: 19 residues. The V and J ends lost 4 bases and 6 bases, in that order; junction bases with no gene match: 12. For the CDR3, the DNA is TGTGCCAGCAGCCTCAAACCGGGACTAGCGGGGGGGCGTTCCGGGGAGCTGTTTTTT. Translation gives CASSLKPGLAGGRSGELFF.

V gene TRBV21-1 combines with J gene TRBJ1-4; the DNA was not used to check the table's D call, TRBD1. TRBV21-1 is a pseudogene. The CDR3 length is 17 residues. The CDR3 coding sequence is TGTGCCAGCAGCAAAGGGGACAGGGACCCATCAAAAGTTGAACTGTTTTTT. It specifies CASSKGDRDPSKVELFF.

This rearrangement joins TRBV5-1 to TRBJ2-5; D not resolved. The J call may be wrong; the DNA end is better matched by TRBJ2-7. Per the germline V gene, CDR1 is SGHRS and CDR2 is YFSETQ. This CDR3 is built from 11 residues. The CDR3 DNA is TGCGCCAGCAGCGCGAACTACGAGCAGTACTTC. It encodes CASSANYEQYF.

CDR3 nucleotides: TGTGCCAGCAGCTCCCCACAGGGGGCGAATGGCTACACCTTC. It codes for CASSSPQGANGYTF. The V gene is TRBV7-9, the J gene TRBJ1-2, with TRBD1 matching over 9 bases. Germline V gene sequence: CDR1 SEHNR, CDR2 FQNEAQ (reference sequence). The CDR3 extends over 14 amino acids. The V gene end was trimmed by 4 bases and the J gene end by 6 bases; junction bases not matched to a gene: 6.

The V gene is TRBV19, the J gene TRBJ2-7; 9 bases map to TRBD1. Trimming removed 5 bases from V and 4 bases from J; junction bases left unmatched: 9. This CDR3 is 15 amino acids long. Looked up from germline, CDR1 is LNHDA and CDR2 is SQIVND (reference sequence). The CDR3 DNA follows: TGTGCCAGTAGTCTCGGCGGGACAGGGATTTACGAGCAGTACTTC. Residues: CASSLGGTGIYEQYF.

The sample holds one count of this clone. The chain joins TRBV27 to TRBJ1-1; D might be TRBD1 (5 bases). From germline, CDR1 is MNHEY and CDR2 SMNVEV (reference sequence). Trimming stripped 3 bases from V and 6 bases from J, with 8 bases between. CDR3 length: 12 amino acids. The CDR3 is CASSFGGAEAFF. The CDR3 region has the DNA TGTGCCAGCAGTTTCGGGGGAGCTGAAGCTTTCTTT.

CDR3 sequence (DNA): TGTGCCAGCAGCGTAGAACTAGAGGGGGACATTCAGTACTTC. This sequence encodes CASSVELEGDIQYF. The chain carries TRBV9 and TRBJ2-4; D might be TRBD1 (6 bases). V was shortened by 0 bases and J by 8 bases, with 12 bases between the two germline ends. This CDR3 has 14 residues. Germline CDR1 SGDLS, CDR2 YYNGEE. The complete variable domain, with remaining parts taken from reference TRBV9 and TRBJ2-4, reads DSGVTQTPKHLITATGQRVTLRCSPRSGDLSVYWYQQSLDQGLQFLIQYYNGEERAKGNILERFSAQQFPDLHSELNLSSLELGDSALYFCASSVELEGDIQYFGAGTRLSVL.

This clone showed up just once. The CDR3 DNA follows: TGTGCCAGTAGTATCGTTGCAGGGTTGGATGAGCAGTACTTC. This encodes CASSIVAGLDEQYF. This rearrangement joins TRBV19 to TRBJ2-7; D possibly corresponds to TRBD1 (5 bases). The CDR3 consists of 14 residues. Germline lookup yields CDR1 LNHDA and CDR2 SQIVND (reference sequence). V was cut by 3 bases and J by 7 bases, with 16 bases left in between.

The V call is TRBV28, the J call TRBJ1-5, with D hard to call. This CDR3 is 12 amino acids long. V was cut by 8 bases and J by 7 bases, with 12 bases left in between. Germline V gives CDR1 MDHEN, CDR2 SYDVKM. CDR3 bases: TGTGCCAGCGAGGGAGTAGTGCAGCCCCAGCATTTT. Translating gives CASEGVVQPQHF.

The gene calls are TRBV28 and TRBJ2-2; 7 nucleotides agree with TRBD1. V trimming: 6 bases; J trimming: 2 bases; junction bases outside the gene matches: 12. The CDR3 has 17 amino acids. Germline V lookup: CDR1 MDHEN, CDR2 SYDVKM. The CDR3 DNA sequence: TGTGCCAGCAGGAAGGGGTACAGGGGCCCCAACACCGGGGAGCTGTTTTTT. It encodes CASRKGYRGPNTGELFF.

The V gene is TRBV28, the J gene TRBJ2-7, with 10 nucleotides matching TRBD2. The V gene's germline CDR1 is MDHEN and CDR2 SYDVKM. The CDR3 extends over 13 amino acids. V gave up 3 bases and J gave up 5 bases; unmatched junction bases: 1. CDR3 nucleotides: TGTGCCAGCAGTTTTCTAGCGGGAGACGAGCAGTACTTC. Amino acid sequence: CASSFLAGDEQYF.

The genes are TRBV30 and TRBJ2-2; the D gene is possibly TRBD1 (5 bases). This CDR3 is built from 13 residues. CDR1 and CDR2 from the germline V gene are GTSNPN and SVGIG (reference sequence). The V end lost 5 bases, the J end lost 3 bases, and 10 bases lay between the germline ends. As DNA, the CDR3 is TGTGCCTGGGTCAGGGCGTACACCGGGGAGCTGTTTTTT. This encodes CAWVRAYTGELFF.

This clone was counted once. This sample also contains other DNA sequences that code for the same CDR3. This chain connects TRBV4-1 to TRBJ2-1; TRBD1 matches 8 bases. V trimming: 0 bases; J trimming: 12 bases; junction bases outside the gene matches: 1. CDR3 length: 12 residues. CDR1 MGHRA and CDR2 YSYEKL come from the germline V gene. This CDR3 is CASSQDGQGQFF. DNA for the CDR3: TGCGCCAGCAGCCAAGACGGACAGGGGCAGTTCTTC.

The CDR3 here is CASSLEGGSNQPQHF. The CDR3, as DNA: TGTGCCAGCAGCTTAGAAGGCGGAAGCAATCAGCCCCAGCATTTT. V is TRBV7-9 and J is TRBJ1-5; D remains unclear. Germline CDR1 is SEHNR and CDR2 is FQNEAQ (reference sequence). The CDR3 covers 15 residues. Trimming took 1 base from V and 1 from J, leaving 8 bases between them.

As for this clone: At one end, the junction sequence differs from germline, possibly due to a read error. The chain links TRBV6-1 to TRBJ2-1; TRBD2 matches at 11 bases. The CDR3 spans 17 residues. The V gene's germline CDR1 is MNHNS and CDR2 SASEGT. CDR3 in amino acids: CASGEAPGLAVNNEQFF. CDR3 bases: TGTGCCAGCGGTGAAGCCCCGGGACTAGCGGTGAACAATGAGCAGTTCTTC.

The CDR3 sequence is CASRGAGGTYEQYF. CDR3 coding DNA: TGTGCCAGCAGAGGAGCCGGCGGGACGTACGAGCAGTACTTC. The chain uses TRBV4-2 and TRBJ2-7, with D possibly being TRBD2 (6 bases). CDR1 LGHNA and CDR2 YNFKEQ come from the germline V gene. The V and J ends lost 6 bases and 4 bases respectively, with 16 bases between them. The CDR3 is made up of 14 amino acids.

The V gene is TRBV6-1, the J gene TRBJ2-3; D perhaps matches TRBD2 (7 bases). V was cut by 2 bases and J by 4 bases, with 13 bases left in between. Per the germline V gene, CDR1 is MNHNS and CDR2 is SASEGT. The CDR3 runs 15 residues. The CDR3 spells CASSESGGGADTQYF. The CDR3 nucleotides are TGTGCCAGCAGTGAATCTGGCGGGGGCGCAGATACGCAGTATTTT.

The chain is built from TRBV6-5 and TRBJ1-1; no clear D. CDR1 MNHEY and CDR2 SVGAGI come from the germline V gene. V was pared by 2 bases and J by 7 bases, with 11 bases between. The CDR3 is 13 residues long. The CDR3 region is CASSYVAEVEAFF. The CDR3 DNA follows: TGTGCCAGCAGTTACGTGGCAGAAGTTGAAGCTTTCTTT.

This clone was recorded a few times. The chain employs TRBV6-1 and TRBJ2-7; D is unresolved. The CDR3 spans 13 residues. Trimming pared 1 base from V and 4 bases from J, leaving 8 bases between. Germline lookup yields CDR1 MNHNS and CDR2 SASEGT. The CDR3 DNA sequence: TGTGCCAGCAGTGAAGTTTCCTTATACGAGCAGTACTTC. It specifies CASSEVSLYEQYF.

The chain carries TRBV18 and TRBJ2-3; 12 bases match TRBD2. The V segment lost 2 bases and the J segment 2 bases; nucleotides outside the gene matches: 2. The CDR3 runs to 16 residues. The germline V gene encodes CDR1 KGHSH and CDR2 LQKENI. CDR3 nucleotide sequence: TGTGCCAGCTCACCATGGACTAGCGGGAACACAGATACGCAGTATTTT. Translation gives CASSPWTSGNTDTQYF.